Each of the 17 T cell receptor beta chains below was sequenced from the same sample in a study of blood T cell repertoires in COVID-19. The repertoire was sequenced with immunoSEQ multiplex PCR; TCRdb's copy has only in-frame clones and lacks some. The sample records under 400,000 clones, over 75% being singletons. The sample consisted of PBMCs or T cells enriched from blood (not recorded which). These receptors were obtained from a man in his forties in a cohort exposed to, infected with or recovered from COVID-19 (not recorded which).

The CDR3 reads CASSVLQGAVGTEAFF. The CDR3 DNA reads as TGCGCCAGCAGCGTACTACAGGGGGCAGTGGGCACTGAAGCTTTCTTT. The chain recombines TRBV5-1 with TRBJ1-1; TRBD1 matches 9 bases. CDR3 length: 16 residues. J was trimmed by 4 bases and V by 4 bases; bases with no gene match: 11. Germline CDR1 and CDR2: SGHRS and YFSETQ.

The chain links TRBV5-5 to TRBJ2-7, with D perhaps matching TRBD2 (6 bases). This CDR3 contains 13 residues. Trimming removed 0 bases from V and 6 bases from J, with 10 bases in between. CDR1 and CDR2 (germline): SGHKS, YYEKEE (reference sequence). CDR3 DNA sequence: TGTGCCAGCAGCTTGGTCCGGGGGTCCGAGCAGTACTTC. Translated, it gives CASSLVRGSEQYF.

V gene TRBV9 combines with J gene TRBJ2-5, with D perhaps matching TRBD2 (5 bases). CDR1 SGDLS and CDR2 YYNGEE come from the germline V gene. V lost 2 bases and J 5 bases, leaving 10 bases between the germline ends. The CDR3 spans 13 residues. The CDR3 nucleotides are TGTGCCAGCAGCGTGGGCGGGTGGGAGACCCAGTACTTC. Its translation is CASSVGGWETQYF.

The chain uses TRBV3-1 (or the pseudogene TRBV3-2) and TRBJ2-5; 9 bases are a match to TRBD2. Germline trimming cut 0 bases from V and 5 bases from J; bases unmatched to any gene: 19. The CDR3 totals 20 residues. CDR1 LGHDT and CDR2 YNNKEL come from the germline V gene (reference sequence). CDR3 bases: TGTGCCAGCAGCCAAGATCGGCGGGGACTAGCTTATAATCTGGGGGAGACCCAGTACTTC. This codes for CASSQDRRGLAYNLGETQYF.

This rearrangement joins TRBV13 to TRBJ2-3, with a tentative D call TRBD1 (6 bases). Germline assignment: CDR1 PRHDT and CDR2 FYEKMQ (reference sequence). The CDR3 is made up of 16 amino acids. V was pared by 1 base and J by 9 bases, with 20 bases between. The CDR3 loop is CASSLVPGVITGTQYF. Here the CDR3 DNA reads TGTGCCAGCAGCTTAGTCCCAGGGGTAATAACAGGGACGCAGTATTTT.

This rearrangement joins TRBV5-5 to TRBJ1-5; D call uncertain. Deletions cut 0 bases from V and 2 bases from J, with 18 bases between. The CDR3 length is 18 residues. CDR1 SGHKS and CDR2 YYEKEE come from the germline V gene (reference sequence). The CDR3 loop reads CASSLVPRIVFRNQPQHF. The CDR3 DNA reads TGTGCCAGCAGCTTGGTTCCCAGGATCGTTTTCCGCAATCAGCCCCAGCATTTT.

The V and J genes are TRBV5-1 and TRBJ1-3, with TRBD1 as a possible D gene (5 bases). V was pared by 5 bases and J by 0 bases, with 21 bases between. The CDR3 has 18 residues. Germline lookup yields CDR1 SGHRS and CDR2 YFSETQ. The CDR3 nucleotides are TGCGCCAGCAGTCCTTCAATTCCGACAGCGACCTCTGGAAACACCATATATTTT. This sequence encodes CASSPSIPTATSGNTIYF.

The chain is built from TRBV21-1 and TRBJ1-1. TRBV21-1 is given as a pseudogene. This CDR3 comprises 13 residues. The CDR3 reads CAPQGRVNTEAFF. As DNA, the CDR3 is TGTGCCCCCCAAGGGAGGGTGAACACTGAAGCTTTCTTT.

This chain uses TRBV21-1 with TRBJ1-4; the table calls TRBD1, which could not be checked here. TRBV21-1 represents a pseudogene. The CDR3 consists of 13 residues. DNA of the CDR3: TGTGCCAGCCCCAGGGGTACTAATGAAAAACTGTTTTTT. This encodes CASPRGTNEKLFF.

V gene TRBV28 combines with J gene TRBJ2-7; TRBD1 agrees at 8 bases. CDR1 and CDR2 (germline): MDHEN, SYDVKM. The ends lost 8 bases at V and 3 bases at J; junction bases unmatched: 9. This CDR3 region has 14 residues. The CDR3 DNA is TGTGCCAGCTTCAGGGGGCGCGATAACTACGAGCAGTACTTC. Protein sequence: CASFRGRDNYEQYF. The entire variable domain, with the rest obtained from reference TRBV28 and TRBJ2-7, is as follows: DVKVTQSSRYLVKRTGEKVFLECVQDMDHENMFWYRQDPGLGLRLIYFSYDVKMKEKGDIPEGYSVSREKKERFSLILESASTNQTSMYLCASFRGRDNYEQYFGPGTRLTVT.

V usage is TRBV7-9 and J usage is TRBJ2-3; perhaps TRBD2 as D (6 bases). The V and J ends lost 3 bases and 4 bases respectively, with 17 bases between them. Germline CDR1 is SEHNR and CDR2 is FQNEAQ (reference sequence). This CDR3 region has 16 residues. The CDR3 here is CASSFYVGGVADTQYF. The CDR3 nucleotides are TGTGCCAGCAGCTTTTACGTGGGAGGAGTGGCAGATACGCAGTATTTT.

This sequence joins TRBV30 and TRBJ2-7, with 7 bases identical to TRBD2. This CDR3 spans 18 amino acids. Germline V gene data show CDR1 as GTSNPN and CDR2 as SVGIG (reference sequence). Trimming cost V 5 bases and J 4 bases; bases outside gene matches: 23. For the CDR3, the DNA is TGTGCCTGGGGTGCATCGTGGGGCGGCGGGAGTAAGACATACGAGCAGTACTTC. Translating it yields CAWGASWGGGSKTYEQYF.

This sequence joins TRBV28 and TRBJ2-7; TRBD1 matches 7 bases. V shed 3 bases and J 1 base; nucleotides not matched to a gene: 9. The CDR3 is 16 residues long. CDR1 and CDR2 (germline): MDHEN, SYDVKM. The CDR3 nucleotides are TGTGCCAGCAGTTTTAATCCCGGGACAGAATCCTACGAGCAGTACTTC. Translation gives CASSFNPGTESYEQYF.

V is TRBV7-2 and J is TRBJ1-1; D unresolved. The CDR3 runs 14 residues. Germline lookup yields CDR1 SGHTA and CDR2 FQGNSA. V was pared by 2 bases and J by 0 bases, with 7 bases between. Here the CDR3 DNA reads TGTGCCAGCAGCTTAATGCTAATGAACACTGAAGCTTTCTTT. This translates into CASSLMLMNTEAFF.

The chain carries TRBV27 and TRBJ2-3, with TRBD2 identical over 11 bases. CDR1 and CDR2 (germline): MNHEY, SMNVEV (reference sequence). The CDR3 contains 16 residues. With 3 bases clipped from V and 6 bases from J, the junction kept 8 bases outside the gene matches. Here the CDR3 reads CASSFKTSGIWDTQYF. CDR3 bases: TGTGCCAGCAGTTTCAAGACTAGCGGGATATGGGATACGCAGTATTTT.

The gene calls are TRBV11-2 and TRBJ2-1, with 7 bases lining up with TRBD2. Looked up from germline, CDR1 is SGHAT and CDR2 is FQNNGV. V was pared by 3 bases and J by 2 bases, with 1 base of the junction left unmatched. The CDR3 runs to 14 residues. The CDR3 spells CASSLTSPYNEQFF. DNA of the CDR3: TGTGCCAGCAGCTTGACTAGCCCCTACAATGAGCAGTTCTTC.

This chain connects TRBV6-5 to TRBJ1-2; 8 bases are shared with TRBD1. Per germline, CDR1 MNHEY and CDR2 SVGAGI. The CDR3 extends over 14 amino acids. The junction had 7 bases not matched to a gene; V was cut back by 4 bases and J by 6 bases. The CDR3 DNA reads as TGTGCCAGCAGTTTAGGACAGGGAGGCAATGGCTACACCTTC. This gives the protein CASSLGQGGNGYTF.